This T cell receptor (beta chain) was profiled in a study of CD8 T cells in Susac syndrome. It was with random hexamers that 0.5 to 1 ug RNA was reverse transcribed. TCRdb fed the immunoSEQ multiplex PCR reads into MiXCR, producing one record per CDR3 protein. This sample yields 150,000 to 180,000 distinct CDR3 sequences, of which 90% to 95% are seen a single time; 0.2% to 0.25% belongs to the top ten. V gave up 1 base and J gave up 7 bases, with 11 bases separating them. Germline V gene lookup returns CDR1 MGHRA and CDR2 YSYEKL. The CDR3 totals 13 residues. This chain links TRBV4-1 with TRBJ2-7; maybe TRBD2 (6 bases). The clonotype originates from a human donor with multiple sclerosis. The source material was CD8+ T cells from PBMCs. In DNA, the CDR3 is TGCGCCAGCAGCCAAGTGGGGGGTATTGAGCAGTACTTC. This translates into CASSQVGGIEQYF.